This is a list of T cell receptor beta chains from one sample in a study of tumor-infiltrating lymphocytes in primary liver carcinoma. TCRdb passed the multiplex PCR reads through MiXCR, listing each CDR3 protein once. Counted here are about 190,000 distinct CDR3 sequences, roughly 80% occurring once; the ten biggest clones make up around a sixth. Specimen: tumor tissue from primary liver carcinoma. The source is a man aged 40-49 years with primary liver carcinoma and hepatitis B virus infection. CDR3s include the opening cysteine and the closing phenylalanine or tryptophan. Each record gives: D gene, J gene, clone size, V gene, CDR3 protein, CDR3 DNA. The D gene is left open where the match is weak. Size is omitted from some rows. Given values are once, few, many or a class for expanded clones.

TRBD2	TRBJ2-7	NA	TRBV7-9	CVSSRGGTSGYVQYF	TGTGTCAGCAGCAGAGGGGGGACTAGCGGATACGTGCAGTACTTC
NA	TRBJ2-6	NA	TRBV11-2	CATQLPRSGADVLTF	TGTGCCACTCAGCTGCCGCGCTCTGGGGCCGACGTCCTGACTTTC
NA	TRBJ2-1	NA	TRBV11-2	CASGLDLGTYNEQFF	TGCGCCAGCGGCTTAGATCTGGGGACCTACAATGAGCAGTTCTTC
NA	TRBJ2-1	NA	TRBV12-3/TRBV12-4	CASQLGRGNEQFF	TGTGCCAGCCAACTTGGCCGAGGTAATGAGCAGTTCTTC
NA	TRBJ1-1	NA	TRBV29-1	CSVAPGWAMYTETFF	TGCAGCGTTGCCCCTGGTTGGGCAATGTACACTGAAACTTTCTTT
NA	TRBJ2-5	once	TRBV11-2	CASSPWSVPGVSQYF	TGTGCCAGCAGCCCCTGGTCAGTCCCAGGGGTGTCCCAGTACTTC
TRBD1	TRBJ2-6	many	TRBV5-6	CASSLARTGKAGANVLTF	TGTGCCAGCAGCTTGGCCCGGACAGGGAAGGCTGGGGCCAACGTCCTGACTTTC
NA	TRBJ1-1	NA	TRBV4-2	CASCTSQRGAEAFF	TGTGCCAGCTGCACAAGCCAGAGGGGCGCTGAAGCTTTCTTT
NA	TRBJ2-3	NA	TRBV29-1	CSVETGCVTDTHYF	TGCAGCGTCGAAACAGGGTGCGTCACAGATACGCACTATTTT
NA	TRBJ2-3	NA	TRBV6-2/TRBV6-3	CASSYYKAGLNDTQYF	TGTGCTAGCAGTTACTACAAGGCGGGATTAAATGATACGCAGTATTTT
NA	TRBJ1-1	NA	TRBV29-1	CSVYMGTEAFF	TGCAGCGTCTACATGGGCACTGAAGCTTTCTTT
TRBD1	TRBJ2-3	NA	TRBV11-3	CTSSPGTGYGTTDTQYF	TGTACCAGCAGCCCGGGGACAGGTTATGGGACGACAGATACGCAGTATTTT
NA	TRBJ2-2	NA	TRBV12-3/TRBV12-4	CASMKTANTGELFF	TGTGCCAGCATGAAGACAGCAAACACCGGGGAGCTGTTTTTT
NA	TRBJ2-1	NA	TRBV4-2	CPSSQCWTTGGEQFF	TGTCCCAGCAGCCAATGTTGGACTACCGGCGGTGAGCAGTTCTTC
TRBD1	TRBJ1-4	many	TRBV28	CASSHRDRGPAIVKLFF	TGTGCCAGCAGTCACCGGGACAGGGGTCCTGCTATCGTAAAACTGTTTTTT
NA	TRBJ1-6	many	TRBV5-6	CASSLSGRTKGDSPLHF	TGTGCCAGCAGCTTGTCGGGCCGGACCAAGGGGGATTCACCCCTCCACTTT
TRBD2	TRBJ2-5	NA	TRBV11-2	CTSSPSSIQGTGRETLYF	TGTACCAGCAGCCCAAGCTCAATCCAGGGTACTGGGCGGGAGACCCTGTACTTC
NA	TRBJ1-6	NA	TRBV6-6	CVSSNIGFSPLHF	TGTGTCAGCAGTAATATAGGATTTTCACCCCTCCACTTT
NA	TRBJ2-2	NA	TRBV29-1	CSALINGANTGELFF	TGCAGCGCTCTTATTAACGGGGCGAACACAGGGGAGCTGTTTTTT
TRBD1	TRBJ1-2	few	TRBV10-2	CASSGQGLMSGYAF	TGCGCCAGCAGTGGACAGGGGTTGATGAGTGGCTACGCCTTC
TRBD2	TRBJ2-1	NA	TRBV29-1	CSVGLARGFYNKQCF	TGCAGCGTTGGACTAGCGAGAGGGTTCTACAATAAGCAGTGCTTC
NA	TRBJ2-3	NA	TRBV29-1	CSTQRVTGTQYF	TGTAGCACCCAGCGGGTCACAGGTACGCAGTATTTT
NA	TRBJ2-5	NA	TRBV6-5	CASGSLGGSGAQYF	TGTGCCAGCGGCTCCCTAGGTGGCTCGGGGGCCCAGTACTTT
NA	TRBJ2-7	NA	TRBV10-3	CVIEKGGQWFEQYF	TGTGTCATCGAAAAGGGGGGACAGTGGTTCGAGCAGTACTTC
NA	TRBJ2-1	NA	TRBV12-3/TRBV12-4	CTSNLGQNNEQFF	TGTACCAGCAATCTCGGACAGAATAATGAGCAGTTCTTC
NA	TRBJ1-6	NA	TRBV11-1	CASSRTMISPLHF	TGTGCCAGCAGCCGGACAATGATTTCACCACTCCACTTT
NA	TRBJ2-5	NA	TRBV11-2	CARSPRSAPWVTQYF	TGTGCCCGCAGCCCCCGATCAGCCCCATGGGTGACCCAGTACTTC
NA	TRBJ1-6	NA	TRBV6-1	CVSREVTSPLHF	TGTGTCTCCAGGGAGGTTACTTCACCCCTTCACTTT
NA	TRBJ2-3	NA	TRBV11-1	CASSLPMESTDTQYF	TGTGCCAGCAGTTTGCCGATGGAGAGTACGGATACGCAGTATTTT
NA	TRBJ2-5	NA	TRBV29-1	CSFDISGETQYF	TGCAGCTTTGACATATCGGGGGAGACCCAGTACTTC
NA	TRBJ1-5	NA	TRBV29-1	CSLVGQINQPQHF	TGCAGCCTTGTCGGCCAGATCAATCAGCCCCAACATTTT
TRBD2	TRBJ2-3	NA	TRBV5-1	CTSSLGLAGGGHTDTQYF	TGCACCAGCAGCTTGGGACTAGCGGGAGGAGGACACACAGATACGCAGTATTTT
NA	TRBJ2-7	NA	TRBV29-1	CRAQEAFQGEQYF	TGCAGAGCCCAGGAGGCGTTTCAGGGCGAGCAGTACTTC
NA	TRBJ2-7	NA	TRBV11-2	CASAKGVKQYF	TGTGCCAGCGCAAAAGGGGTTAAGCAGTACTTT
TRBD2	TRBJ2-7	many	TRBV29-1	CSVSRGGSGTEQYF	TGCAGCGTATCCCGCGGGGGTAGCGGGACGGAGCAGTACTTC
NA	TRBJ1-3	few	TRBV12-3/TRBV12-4	CASNIQGSGNTIYF	TGTGCCAGCAATATACAGGGCTCTGGAAACACTATATATTTT
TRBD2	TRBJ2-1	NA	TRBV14	CVSNALAGWVNNEQFF	TGTGTCAGCAATGCCTTAGCGGGATGGGTAAACAATGAGCAGTTCTTC
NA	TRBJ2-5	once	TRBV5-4	CASSTDQEIHYF	TGTGCCAGCAGTACGGACCAAGAGATCCATTACTTC
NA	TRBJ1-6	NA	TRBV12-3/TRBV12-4	CASSLGGNSPLRF	TGTGCCAGCTCGTTAGGGGGGAATTCACCCCTCCGCTTT
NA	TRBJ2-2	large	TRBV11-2	CASSTDSDTGELFF	TGTGCCAGCAGCACAGACTCGGACACCGGGGAGCTGTTTTTT
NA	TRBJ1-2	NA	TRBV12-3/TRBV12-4	CASLQRGEKYGYTF	TGTGCTAGCCTACAGAGAGGCGAAAAATATGGCTACACCTTC
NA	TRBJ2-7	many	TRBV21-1	CASSKESGGGGADEQYF	TGTGCCAGCAGCAAAGAAAGTGGTGGGGGAGGGGCAGACGAGCAGTACTTC
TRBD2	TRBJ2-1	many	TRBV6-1	CASSKGTVGRGAYNEQFF	TGTGCCAGCAGTAAAGGGACGGTGGGGCGGGGGGCCTACAATGAGCAGTTCTTC
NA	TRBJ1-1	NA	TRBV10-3	CAFSAPDRGTEAFF	TGTGCCTTCAGTGCTCCGGACAGAGGTACTGAAGCTTTCTTT
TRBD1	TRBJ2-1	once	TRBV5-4	CAGSPGGQGRSGELFF	TGTGCCGGCAGCCCGGGTGGACAGGGTAGGTCTGGTGAGCTGTTCTTC
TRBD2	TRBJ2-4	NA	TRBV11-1	CASSFPVTSGSNNIQYF	TGTGCCAGCAGCTTTCCCGTGACTAGCGGGAGCAATAACATTCAATACTTC
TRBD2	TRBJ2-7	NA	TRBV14	CASTAVAGWVNNEQYF	TGTGCCAGCACTGCCGTAGCGGGATGGGTAAACAATGAACAGTACTTC
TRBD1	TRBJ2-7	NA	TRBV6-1	CTSSTGTGPYEQYF	TGTACCAGTAGCACCGGGACAGGGCCATACGAGCAGTACTTC
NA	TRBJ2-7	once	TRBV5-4	CASSLRDFPHKEYF	TGTGCCAGCAGCTTGCGGGACTTTCCCCACAAGGAGTACTTC
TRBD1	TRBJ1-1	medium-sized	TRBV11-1	CASSPRQGRNTEAFF	TGTGCCAGCAGCCCGCGACAGGGTCGGAACACTGAAGCTTTCTTT
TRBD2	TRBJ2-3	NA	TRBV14	CASSNTSGTSVVSTGTQYF	TGTGCCAGCAGCAATACATCCGGGACTAGCGTTGTGAGCACGGGTACGCAGTATTTT
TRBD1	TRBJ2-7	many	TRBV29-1	CSVTAGTGNDEQYF	TGCAGCGTCACGGCTGGGACAGGGAACGACGAGCAGTACTTC
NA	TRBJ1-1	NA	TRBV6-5	CASFPSAFF	TGTGCCAGCTTCCCGAGCGCTTTCTTT
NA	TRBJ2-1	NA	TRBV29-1	CGVRQRSTYNEQFF	TGCGGCGTTCGGCAGAGGAGCACCTACAATGAGCAGTTCTTC
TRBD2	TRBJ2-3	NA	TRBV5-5	CASTPGLDRTDTQYF	TGTGCCAGCACCCCCGGACTAGATCGCACAGATACGCAATATTTT
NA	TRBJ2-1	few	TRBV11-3	CASSLGAPNNEQFF	TGTGCCAGTAGCTTAGGCGCCCCAAACAATGAGCAGTTCTTC
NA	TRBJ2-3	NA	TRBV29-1	CIGSRGADTQYF	TGCATCGGCAGCAGGGGCGCAGATACGCAGTATTTT
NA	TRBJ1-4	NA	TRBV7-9	CVSSPQASNEKLFF	TGTGTCAGTAGCCCACAGGCGTCTAATGAAAAACTGTTTTTT